The present T cell receptor (beta chain) was sequenced within a study of blood T cell repertoires in COVID-19. Background on the study: COVID-19 samples from acute and convalescent phases originated in the United States, Italy and Spain. PBMCs, B-cell-depleted T cells, or T cells were the source of the cDNA or gDNA that made up the material.

Under the authors' procedure: The authors estimated nucleated cell counts from reference gene primer amplification. Method: immunoSEQ multiplex PCR; TCRdb's copy keeps in-frame clones and lacks some. V and J calls and clone size are copied from that table; D and trimming were computed from the DNA. The data contain around 77,000 clones, 82% of them singletons. Germline lookup yields CDR1 KGHSH and CDR2 LQKENI. The CDR3 extends over 14 amino acids. Trimming removed 0 bases from V and 6 bases from J, with 11 bases in between. This TCR derives from a human donor in a cohort sampled during active COVID-19. This chain links TRBV18 with TRBJ1-2; possibly TRBD1 for D (6 bases). Sequencing was performed on peripheral blood. CDR3 DNA sequence: TGTGCCAGCTCACCACCAGCACAGGGACATGGCTACACCTTC. This sequence encodes CASSPPAQGHGYTF.